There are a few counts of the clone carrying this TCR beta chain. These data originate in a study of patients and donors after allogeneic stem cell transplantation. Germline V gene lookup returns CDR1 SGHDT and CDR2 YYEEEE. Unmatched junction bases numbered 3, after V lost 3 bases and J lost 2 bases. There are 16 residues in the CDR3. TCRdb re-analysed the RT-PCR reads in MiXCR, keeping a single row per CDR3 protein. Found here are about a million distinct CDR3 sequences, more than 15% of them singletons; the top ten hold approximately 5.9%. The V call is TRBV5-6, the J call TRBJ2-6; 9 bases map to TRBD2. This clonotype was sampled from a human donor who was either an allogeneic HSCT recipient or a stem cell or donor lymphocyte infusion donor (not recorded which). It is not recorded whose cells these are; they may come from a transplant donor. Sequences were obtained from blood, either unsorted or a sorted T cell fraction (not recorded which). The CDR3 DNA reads TGTGCCAGCAGCTACGGCGGGAGGGCTGGGGCCAACGTCCTGACTTTC. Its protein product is CASSYGGRAGANVLTF.